This TCR beta chain was sequenced for a study of T cells in Graves' hyperthyroidism and ophthalmopathy. Notes on the study in general: A 13 V-J signature model discriminated ophthalmopathy versus stable hyperthyroidism.

This clonotype was seen repeatedly, ten times or more. Its antigen is as yet unknown. PBMCs were collected from a roughly 10 ml volume of fresh peripheral blood. The CDR3 loop spans 13 amino acids. Unmatched junction bases numbered 3, after V lost 1 base and J lost 6 bases. In germline, CDR1 is DFQATT, CDR2 SNEGSKA (reference sequence). The CDR3 regions of TCR beta were amplified from RNA transcripts. The HTBI set primed first-round TCR CDR3 RT-PCR. TCRdb called the multiplex PCR reads again in MiXCR, with one record for every CDR3 protein. Of about 610,000 distinct CDR3 sequences listed, approximately 15% are singletons.

Sequencing input: blood. V gene TRBV20-1 combines with J gene TRBJ1-1, with 9 bases fitting TRBD1. The receptor was derived from a middle-aged woman with Graves' ophthalmopathy. The CDR3 spells CSARGDRDAEAFF. CDR3 nucleotides: TGCAGTGCTAGAGGGGACAGGGATGCTGAAGCTTTCTTT.